This entry lists 6 T cell receptor beta chains sequenced from one sample in a study of STAT3 mutations in large granular lymphocyte leukemia. Measured with immunoSEQ multiplex PCR; TCRdb has only the in-frame clones, and not every one. The table lists several thousand clones, 85% to 95% of them singletons, with 30% to 40% in the top ten. The antigens these receptors bind are not known. Overall study findings and caveats: At least one immunodominant TCR beta clonotype appeared in every T-cell large granular lymphocyte leukemia patient.

Sequenced sample: peripheral blood mononuclear cells. These receptors were collected from a man aged 60 to 75 with T-cell large granular lymphocyte leukemia. Some clones in this sample may be carry-over from other donors' samples.

V gene TRBV7-3 combines with J gene TRBJ2-1, with 8 bases fitting TRBD2. The CDR3 runs to 15 residues. The germline gives CDR1 SGHTA, CDR2 FQGTGA. Trimming took 2 bases from V and 1 from J; bases not matched to a gene: 1. The CDR3 region is CASSLGGGSYNEQFF. The CDR3 nucleotides are TGTGCCAGCAGCTTAGGCGGGGGGTCCTACAATGAGCAGTTCTTC.

This CDR3 reads CASSLQGREEKLFF. The CDR3 DNA reads TGCGCCAGCAGCTTACAAGGCAGGGAAGAAAAACTGTTTTTT. This chain uses TRBV5-1 with TRBJ1-4, with D perhaps matching TRBD1 (5 bases). Germline V CDR1 and CDR2: SGHRS, YFSETQ. Trimming stripped 2 bases from V and 8 bases from J, with 13 bases between. The CDR3 is 14 residues long. The full variable domain, rest sourced from reference TRBV5-1 and TRBJ1-4, is KAGVTQTPRYLIKTRGQQVTLSCSPISGHRSVSWYQQTPGQGLQFLFEYFSETQRNKGNFPGRFSGRQFSNSRSEMNVSTLELGDSALYLCASSLQGREEKLFFGSGTQLSVL.

As DNA, the CDR3 is TGTGCCTGGAGCCCACAGGGGGCCGACGAGCAGTACTTC. Residues: CAWSPQGADEQYF. V is TRBV30 and J is TRBJ2-7; 9 bases map to TRBD1. The J segment lost 5 bases and the V segment lost 3 bases, leaving 5 bases of the junction unmatched. The CDR3 length is 13 residues. CDR1 and CDR2 from the germline V gene are GTSNPN and SVGIG (reference sequence).

CDR3 sequence: CASSYPGRTEAFF. CDR3 nucleotide sequence: TGTGCCAGCAGTTACCCGGGCAGAACTGAAGCTTTCTTT. The chain is built from TRBV6-6 and TRBJ1-1, with no clear D. Germline assignment: CDR1 MNHNY and CDR2 SVGAGI (reference sequence). This CDR3 contains 13 residues. V gave up 2 bases and J gave up 5 bases, with 9 bases separating them.

The chain is built from TRBV2 and TRBJ2-3, with 9 bases matching TRBD2. With 8 bases clipped from V and 3 bases from J, the junction kept 9 bases outside the gene matches. Germline assignment: CDR1 SNHLY and CDR2 FYNNEI. The CDR3 has 15 amino acids. CDR3 residues: CASRPGLASTDTQYF. The CDR3 DNA is TGTGCCAGCCGGCCGGGACTAGCTAGTACAGATACGCAGTATTTT.

The chain joins TRBV7-9 to TRBJ2-2, with 8 bases lining up with TRBD1. The V segment lost 5 bases and the J segment 7 bases; nucleotides outside the gene matches: 9. Germline V lookup: CDR1 SEHNR, CDR2 FQNEAQ (reference sequence). The CDR3 extends over 15 amino acids. The CDR3 DNA reads as TGTGCCAGCAGCCCTTCCCAGGGGGCCGGCGGGGAGCTGTTTTTT. This translates into CASSPSQGAGGELFF.